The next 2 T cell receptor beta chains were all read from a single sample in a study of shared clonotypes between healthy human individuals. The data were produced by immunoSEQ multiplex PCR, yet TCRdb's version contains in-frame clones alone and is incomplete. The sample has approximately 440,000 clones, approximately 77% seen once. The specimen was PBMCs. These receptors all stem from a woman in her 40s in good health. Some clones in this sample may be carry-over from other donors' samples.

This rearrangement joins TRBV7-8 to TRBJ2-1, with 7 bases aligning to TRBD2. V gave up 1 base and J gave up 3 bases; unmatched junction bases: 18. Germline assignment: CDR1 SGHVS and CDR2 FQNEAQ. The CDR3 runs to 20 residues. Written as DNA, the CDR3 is TGTGCCAGCAGCTTAGGGATGAGGGACTACCCCACGAACTTCTACAATGAGCAGTTCTTC. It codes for CASSLGMRDYPTNFYNEQFF.

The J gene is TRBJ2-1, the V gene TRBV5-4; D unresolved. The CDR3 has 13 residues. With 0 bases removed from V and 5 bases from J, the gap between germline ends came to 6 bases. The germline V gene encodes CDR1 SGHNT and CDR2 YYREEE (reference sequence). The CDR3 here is CASSLVLNNEQFF. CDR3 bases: TGTGCCAGCAGCTTGGTACTAAACAATGAGCAGTTCTTC.